Shown below are 29 T cell receptor beta chains from a single sample sequenced in a study of T cells after yellow fever vaccination. TCRdb itself ran the 5' RACE reads through MiXCR, one entry per CDR3 protein. This sample carries 300,000 to 400,000 distinct CDR3 sequences, around 13% of them seen once, and the ten largest clones take 3.2%. The input for sequencing was CD4+ T cells sorted from PBMCs, taken 15 days after the yellow fever booster vaccination. The receptors derive from a man younger than 30 who received the YFV17D yellow fever vaccine.

This clonotype was observed many times. This sequence joins TRBV7-6 and TRBJ2-1; 7 nucleotides agree with TRBD2. V dropped 4 bases and J dropped 5; count of bases not matched to a gene: 8. Germline V CDR1 and CDR2: SGHVS, FNYEAQ. The CDR3 contains 15 residues. The CDR3 DNA follows: TGTGCCAGCAGCTCCTTGGGGGGGTTTCACAATGAGCAGTTCTTC. This gives the protein CASSSLGGFHNEQFF.

This clonotype was observed a few times. This rearrangement joins TRBV12-3 or TRBV12-4 to TRBJ2-1, with TRBD1 matching over 10 bases. This CDR3 is built from 13 residues. The ends lost 5 bases at V and 9 bases at J; junction bases unmatched: 4. CDR3: CASSVDRGLEQFF. The CDR3 DNA reads TGTGCCAGCAGTGTTGACAGGGGGCTTGAGCAGTTCTTC.

The V and J genes are TRBV20-1 and TRBJ2-3, with TRBD2 matching over 10 bases. The CDR3 spans 16 residues. The germline V gene encodes CDR1 DFQATT and CDR2 SNEGSKA (reference sequence). V gave up 3 bases and J gave up 3 bases; unmatched junction bases: 9. This chain's CDR3 is CSARRSSGGATDTQYF. The CDR3 DNA is TGCAGTGCTAGGCGGTCGAGCGGGGGGGCAACAGATACGCAGTATTTT.

A few counts support this clonotype. The chain carries TRBV6-5 and TRBJ1-5; 8 nucleotides match TRBD1. Germline CDR1 is MNHEY and CDR2 is SVGAGI. This CDR3 is 14 amino acids long. The ends lost 8 bases at V and 7 bases at J; junction bases unmatched: 10. DNA of the CDR3: TGTGCCAGCCGGCCAGGGGGCTCCGGGCAGCCCCAGCATTTT. Its translation is CASRPGGSGQPQHF.

Many counts were recorded for this clonotype. This chain joins TRBV7-3 and TRBJ1-6; D is unclear. Trimming stripped 5 bases from V and 13 bases from J, with 15 bases between. This CDR3 comprises 13 residues. Germline CDR1 SGHTA, CDR2 FQGTGA. This CDR3 is CASSPRPEGPLHF. CDR3 nucleotides: TGTGCCAGCAGCCCGCGCCCCGAGGGTCCCCTCCACTTT.

This clonotype appeared a few times. The chain employs TRBV12-5 and TRBJ1-6, with D perhaps matching TRBD1 (5 bases). Germline CDR1 is LGHNT and CDR2 is FRNRAP. The CDR3 spans 17 residues. Trimming took off 3 bases at V and 0 bases at J, with 12 bases between the two ends. The CDR3 is CASGLYMGRSYNSPLHF. The DNA for the CDR3 is TGTGCTAGTGGTTTATACATGGGACGCTCCTATAATTCACCCCTCCACTTT. Full variable domain (rest looked up from reference TRBV12-5 and TRBJ1-6): DARVTQTPRHKVTEMGQEVTMRCQPILGHNTVFWYRQTMMQGLELLAYFRNRAPLDDSGMPKDRFSAEMPDATLATLKIQPSEPRDSAVYFCASGLYMGRSYNSPLHFGNGTRLTVT.

This chain uses TRBV11-2 with TRBJ2-2; the match to TRBD1 covers 9 bases. With V trimmed by 4 bases and J by 7 bases, 7 bases remained unmatched. This CDR3 comprises 15 residues. Germline lookup yields CDR1 SGHAT and CDR2 FQNNGV. In DNA form, the CDR3 reads TGTGCCAGCAGCTCGAACAGGGGGCTGGGCGGGGAGCTGTTTTTT. Translated: CASSSNRGLGGELFF.

The sample holds a few counts of this clonotype. The gene calls are TRBV10-3 and TRBJ2-5; unclear D gene. This CDR3 has 11 amino acids. V shed 8 bases and J shed 7 bases, with 11 bases lying between them. Germline V lookup: CDR1 ENHRY, CDR2 SYGVKD. The CDR3 DNA reads as TGTGCCATCGGTCCTGTACGGACCCAGTACTTC. Encoded protein: CAIGPVRTQYF.

This clonotype was seen a handful of times. The chain uses TRBV7-8 and TRBJ2-7; D might be TRBD2 (6 bases). The V end lost 1 base, the J end lost 2 bases, and 9 bases lay between the germline ends. The length of the CDR3 is 14 residues. Germline assignment: CDR1 SGHVS and CDR2 FQNEAQ. CDR3 amino acids: CASSLVTGAYEQYV. Here the CDR3 DNA reads TGTGCCAGCAGCTTAGTTACGGGGGCCTACGAGCAGTACGTC.

The chain employs TRBV4-2 and TRBJ1-1; D is possibly TRBD1 (5 bases). Germline assignment: CDR1 LGHNA and CDR2 YNFKEQ. This CDR3 has 13 residues. Trimming took off 1 base at V and 8 bases at J, with 11 bases between the two ends. CDR3 loop: CASSQAHRGEAFF. The DNA for the CDR3 is TGTGCCAGCAGCCAAGCCCACCGGGGGGAAGCTTTCTTT.

This clonotype was recorded a few times. V gene TRBV4-3 combines with J gene TRBJ1-2, with a possible D match to TRBD1 (5 bases). V lost 1 base and J 6 bases, leaving 18 bases between the germline ends. CDR1 and CDR2 (germline): LGHNA, YSLEER. This CDR3 has 16 amino acids. CDR3 sequence (DNA): TGCGCCAGCAGCCAAGGGGGTGCCTGGCAGGGTGATGGCTACACCTTC. The encoded protein is CASSQGGAWQGDGYTF.

This chain connects TRBV5-8 to TRBJ2-4, with D uncertain. Between the trimmed V and J ends, which lost 0 bases and 7 bases, there was a span of 5 bases. Germline V gives CDR1 SGHTS, CDR2 YDEGEE. CDR3 length equals 12 residues. The CDR3, as DNA: TGTGCCAGCAGCTTGGCCCTGAACATTCAGTACTTC. Translated, it gives CASSLALNIQYF.

V and J are TRBV4-3 and TRBJ2-6, with D possibly being TRBD1 (5 bases). Looked up from germline, CDR1 is LGHNA and CDR2 is YSLEER. This CDR3 region has 17 residues. Trimming pared 0 bases from V and 2 bases from J, leaving 11 bases between. CDR3 DNA sequence: TGCGCCAGCAGCCAAGACGCGGCCAGGGCTGGGGCCAACGTCCTGACTTTC. This gives the protein CASSQDAARAGANVLTF.

The chain joins TRBV3-1 to TRBJ2-7, with TRBD2 as a possible D gene (6 bases). CDR1 and CDR2 (germline): LGHDT, YNNKEL (reference sequence). The CDR3 is 15 amino acids. Trimming removed 0 bases from V and 2 bases from J, with 11 bases in between. The CDR3 loop reads CASSQDPRGPYEQYF. The CDR3 nucleotides read TGTGCCAGCAGCCAAGATCCGCGGGGTCCCTACGAGCAGTACTTC.

This clonotype showed up just a few times. CDR3 coding DNA: TGTGCCAGCAGTTCCGGGGGAGGAGGGTATGGCTACACCTTC. It translates to CASSSGGGGYGYTF. The genes are TRBV12-3 or TRBV12-4 and TRBJ1-2; possible D gene TRBD1, 5 bases. V was shortened by 4 bases and J by 5 bases, with 14 bases between the two germline ends. The CDR3 has 14 amino acids.

This clonotype was counted many times. This chain links TRBV27 with TRBJ2-5, with 8 bases fitting TRBD1. The CDR3 totals 13 residues. Trimming took 6 bases from V and 4 from J; bases not matched to a gene: 4. The germline CDR1 and CDR2 sequences are MNHEY and SMNVEV (reference sequence). In DNA form, the CDR3 reads TGTGCCAGCAGAGGCAGGGGGCGAGAGACCCAGTACTTC. It codes for CASRGRGRETQYF.

The chain uses TRBV18 and TRBJ1-1; D gene uncertain. Deletions cut 2 bases from V and 8 bases from J, with 12 bases between. Germline lookup yields CDR1 KGHSH and CDR2 LQKENI. The CDR3 has 13 residues. CDR3 amino acids: CASSPAAAGEAFF. The CDR3 DNA follows: TGTGCCAGCTCACCAGCGGCCGCGGGGGAAGCTTTCTTT.

This rearrangement joins TRBV6-6 to TRBJ2-2; no definite D call. Germline V gene data show CDR1 as MNHNY and CDR2 as SVGAGI (reference sequence). Deletions cut 5 bases from V and 2 bases from J, with 12 bases between. This CDR3 region has 15 residues. The CDR3 sequence is CASSQVTENTGELFF. The DNA for the CDR3 is TGTGCCAGCAGTCAAGTAACGGAAAACACCGGGGAGCTGTTTTTT.

The table lists this clonotype with a few counts. The rearrangement links TRBV18 to TRBJ1-1, with D unclear. The CDR3 extends over 13 amino acids. Trimming shortened V by 2 bases and J by 7 bases, and 11 bases separated the two germline ends. Germline V gene sequence: CDR1 KGHSH, CDR2 LQKENI. In nucleotides, the CDR3 is TGTGCCAGCTCACCAACCAGCCAAGGTGAAGCTTTCTTT. The encoded protein is CASSPTSQGEAFF.

The gene calls are TRBV21-1 and TRBJ2-3. TRBV21-1 is designated a pseudogene. The CDR3 has 15 amino acids. CDR3 loop: CASSKVRASTDTQYF. The DNA for the CDR3 is TGTGCCAGCAGCAAAGTCCGGGCTAGCACAGATACGCAGTATTTT.

The chain couples TRBV20-1 to TRBJ2-5; 12 nucleotides agree with TRBD2. V dropped 4 bases and J dropped 5; count of bases not matched to a gene: 8. Germline loops: CDR1 DFQATT, CDR2 SNEGSKA (reference sequence). The CDR3 sequence is 15 residues long. This chain's CDR3 is CSAIPGLAGGETQYF. In nucleotides, the CDR3 is TGCAGTGCTATCCCGGGACTAGCGGGTGGGGAGACCCAGTACTTC.

This clonotype has more than one count but fewer than ten. The V and J genes are TRBV28 and TRBJ2-7; the D gene is possibly TRBD2 (5 bases). Germline V lookup: CDR1 MDHEN, CDR2 SYDVKM. This CDR3 spans 12 amino acids. CDR3 residues: CASSAHRGQQLV. CDR3 DNA sequence: TGTGCCAGCAGTGCCCACCGGGGTCAACAACTCGTC.

This clonotype has a single count. The chain employs TRBV29-1 and TRBJ1-6, with TRBD1 as a possible D gene (6 bases). CDR3 size: 15 residues. The germline V gene has CDR1 SQVTM and CDR2 ANQGSEA. V was shortened by 6 bases and J by 7 bases, with 19 bases between the two germline ends. CDR3 sequence: CSVKDSLTGNSPLHF. CDR3 nucleotide sequence: TGCAGCGTCAAGGACAGCTTAACCGGGAATTCACCCCTCCACTTT.

This sequence joins TRBV13 and TRBJ1-2; no clear D gene. This CDR3 has 12 amino acids. Trimming removed 5 bases from V and 8 bases from J, with 12 bases in between. The germline V gene encodes CDR1 PRHDT and CDR2 FYEKMQ (reference sequence). CDR3 region: CASSLRSGGYTF. The CDR3 DNA sequence: TGTGCCAGCAGCCTCCGGTCTGGAGGCTACACCTTC.

This clonotype showed up just a few times. The J gene is TRBJ2-4, the V gene TRBV20-1; perhaps TRBD2 as D (5 bases). Germline V lookup: CDR1 DFQATT, CDR2 SNEGSKA (reference sequence). This CDR3 has 16 residues. V dropped 0 bases and J dropped 4 bases, with 16 bases sitting between them. CDR3 in DNA: TGCAGTGCTAGAGATCCGGGGAAAGGCATGAAAAACATTCAGTACTTC. It codes for CSARDPGKGMKNIQYF.

This clonotype showed up just a few times. This chain joins TRBV28 and TRBJ2-7, with 8 bases that match TRBD1. V was clipped by 8 bases and J by 3 bases; unmatched bases: 3. The V gene's germline CDR1 is MDHEN and CDR2 SYDVKM. This CDR3 comprises 12 residues. CDR3 in amino acids: CASQQGDYEQYV. CDR3 sequence (DNA): TGTGCCAGCCAACAGGGGGACTACGAGCAGTACGTC.

The chain recombines TRBV7-8 with TRBJ2-7; D gene ambiguous. Germline V lookup: CDR1 SGHVS, CDR2 FQNEAQ. Trimming removed 6 bases from V and 2 bases from J, with 11 bases in between. This CDR3 spans 13 amino acids. CDR3 protein: CASSSDRTYEQYV. The CDR3 DNA is TGTGCCAGCAGTTCCGACCGCACCTACGAGCAGTACGTC.

CDR3 loop: CASSLSQGLNGYTF. The CDR3 coding sequence is TGCGCCAGCAGCTTGAGTCAGGGTTTGAATGGCTACACCTTC. This chain uses TRBV5-1 with TRBJ1-2; tentative D call: TRBD1 (5 bases). Germline V lookup: CDR1 SGHRS, CDR2 YFSETQ. V lost 1 base and J lost 6, with 13 bases in between. The CDR3 sequence is 14 residues long.

This clonotype came up a few times. The chain links TRBV6-5 to TRBJ2-2; a weak D match, TRBD1 (5 bases). Looked up from germline, CDR1 is MNHEY and CDR2 is SVGAGI. The CDR3 covers 18 residues. V was pared by 0 bases and J by 6 bases, with 20 bases between. CDR3 nucleotide sequence: TGTGCCAGCAGTTACTCGAAAGGTCCGACCAGGGCGGCCGGGGAGCTGTTTTTT. Translated: CASSYSKGPTRAAGELFF.